The 29 T cell receptor beta chains reported below all come from one sample, sequenced in a study of identifying expanded T cells in peripheral blood. Sequenced by immunoSEQ multiplex PCR; TCRdb stores in-frame clones only, minus some. In the table there are about 97,000 clones, approximately 90% of which are singletons. The sequencing sample was made of blood. Receptor source: a person aged 18 to 70 in good health.

This clone has ten or more counts. For the CDR3, the DNA is TGTGCCAGCAGCTTAGCGCTCCTAGCGGCAGATACGCAGTATTTT. Encoded protein: CASSLALLAADTQYF. The chain employs TRBV7-2 and TRBJ2-3, with TRBD2 matching 7 bases. This CDR3 has 15 amino acids. Losses at the gene ends were 0 bases for V and 4 bases for J; bases not matched to a gene: 4. Germline values: CDR1 SGHTA, CDR2 FQGNSA.

The chain is built from TRBV10-3 and TRBJ1-1; 8 bases align to TRBD1. CDR1 ENHRY and CDR2 SYGVKD come from the germline V gene. The CDR3 covers 15 residues. The J segment lost 3 bases and the V segment lost 4 bases, leaving 7 bases of the junction unmatched. The CDR3 is CAISGTGMEDTEAFF. CDR3 in DNA: TGTGCCATCAGTGGGACAGGGATGGAGGACACTGAAGCTTTCTTT.

J is TRBJ1-3 and V is TRBV30; D is ambiguous. The germline V gene has CDR1 GTSNPN and CDR2 SVGIG (reference sequence). The CDR3 totals 13 residues. The V gene lost 2 bases and the J gene lost 2 bases, with 7 bases spanning the gap. CDR3 sequence (DNA): TGTGCCTGGAGTAGTATTACTGGAAACACCATATATTTT. Translating gives CAWSSITGNTIYF.

A single count supports this clone. The genes are TRBV27 and TRBJ2-5; unclear D gene. The V gene's germline CDR1 is MNHEY and CDR2 SMNVEV (reference sequence). V was cut by 2 bases and J by 5 bases, with 3 bases left in between. CDR3 length equals 11 residues. The CDR3 protein is CASSLGETQYF. The DNA of the CDR3 is TGTGCCAGCAGTTTAGGGGAGACCCAGTACTTC.

This chain uses TRBV5-6 with TRBJ2-5, with 9 bases that match TRBD2. There are 13 residues in the CDR3. Trimming took 7 bases from V and 5 from J; bases not matched to a gene: 6. CDR1 and CDR2 (germline): SGHDT, YYEEEE. CDR3 nucleotides: TGTGCCAGCGCGGGCGCGGGGGGGGAGACCCAGTACTTC. It translates to CASAGAGGETQYF.

The rearrangement uses TRBV5-4 and TRBJ2-1; 7 bases line up with TRBD2. Germline CDR1 is SGHNT and CDR2 is YYREEE (reference sequence). The length of the CDR3 is 15 residues. With 4 bases clipped from V and 4 bases from J, the junction kept 8 bases outside the gene matches. The CDR3 reads CASSTLGGGYNEQFF. CDR3 DNA sequence: TGTGCCAGCAGCACCTTGGGGGGGGGATACAATGAGCAGTTCTTC.

The chain employs TRBV7-9 and TRBJ1-2; tentative D call: TRBD1 (5 bases). Per germline, CDR1 SEHNR and CDR2 FQNEAQ (reference sequence). This CDR3 comprises 17 residues. Trimming stripped 5 bases from V and 1 base from J, with 20 bases between. CDR3 bases: TGTGCCAGCAGCAAAAGGGCAGGGTTCAACCGTAACTATGGCTACACCTTC. This encodes CASSKRAGFNRNYGYTF.

This clone showed up just once. The V gene is TRBV5-6, the J gene TRBJ2-5, with 8 bases that match TRBD1. The V gene end was trimmed by 3 bases and the J gene end by 4 bases; junction bases not matched to a gene: 2. This CDR3 spans 13 amino acids. Germline CDR1 is SGHDT and CDR2 is YYEEEE. The CDR3 is CASSSTGAETQYF. Here the CDR3 DNA reads TGTGCCAGCAGCTCGACAGGGGCAGAGACCCAGTACTTC.

The rearrangement joins TRBV4-3 to TRBJ1-2; 9 positions agree with TRBD1. Per germline, CDR1 LGHNA and CDR2 YSLEER. This CDR3 has 15 residues. With 4 bases clipped from V and 6 bases from J, the junction kept 9 bases outside the gene matches. CDR3 amino acids: CASSPPRDRVNGYTF. CDR3 bases: TGCGCCAGCAGCCCTCCCCGGGACAGGGTGAATGGCTACACCTTC.

The chain links TRBV28 to TRBJ2-5, with unresolved D. Germline V gives CDR1 MDHEN, CDR2 SYDVKM. V was trimmed by 2 bases and J by 2 bases, leaving 6 bases between them. CDR3 length equals 13 residues. In nucleotides, the CDR3 is TGTGCCAGCAGTTTAGCAGATCAAGAGACCCAGTACTTC. It translates to CASSLADQETQYF.

J is TRBJ2-1 and V is TRBV28; 7 nucleotides agree with TRBD2. The CDR3 is made up of 18 amino acids. V dropped 5 bases and J dropped 14; count of bases not matched to a gene: 27. Germline V gene lookup returns CDR1 MDHEN and CDR2 SYDVKM. CDR3 DNA: TGTGCCAGCAGTCCATCCCCCCAGCGGGGATTCCCACTCCAAATGGAGTTCTTC. It encodes CASSPSPQRGFPLQMEFF.

The chain couples TRBV21-1 to TRBJ2-3. TRBV21-1 corresponds to a pseudogene. The CDR3 consists of 11 residues. CDR3 in amino acids: CASRDTDTQYF. CDR3 DNA sequence: TGTGCCAGCAGGGACACAGATACGCAGTATTTT.

The rearrangement links TRBV6-6 to TRBJ1-4, with D tentatively TRBD1 (5 bases). CDR1 is MNHNY, CDR2 SVGAGI, per germline (reference sequence). The CDR3 is 16 amino acids. V lost 1 base, J lost 7 bases, and 16 bases lay in between. The CDR3 DNA follows: TGTGCCAGCAGTTACTTCGGCCGGGGGATGGGTGAAAAACTGTTTTTT. Amino acids: CASSYFGRGMGEKLFF.

The V and J genes are TRBV5-1 and TRBJ1-3, with a possible D match to TRBD1 (5 bases). This CDR3 is built from 13 residues. The V gene's germline CDR1 is SGHRS and CDR2 YFSETQ. Between the trimmed V and J ends, which lost 5 bases and 2 bases, there was a span of 8 bases. DNA for the CDR3: TGCGCCAGCAGGCCGACAGCTGGAAACACCATATATTTT. Translation: CASRPTAGNTIYF.

The J gene is TRBJ2-1, the V gene TRBV11-2; TRBD1 aligns across 7 bases. V trimming: 1 base; J trimming: 0 bases; junction bases outside the gene matches: 12. The CDR3 sequence is 19 residues long. Germline V CDR1 and CDR2: SGHAT, FQNNGV. DNA of the CDR3: TGTGCCAGCAGCTTAGGGTACAAGGGGACAGTGAGCTCCTACAATGAGCAGTTCTTC. Translating gives CASSLGYKGTVSSYNEQFF. Full variable domain (remainder filled in from reference TRBV11-2 and TRBJ2-1): EAGVAQSPRYKIIEKRQSVAFWCNPISGHATLYWYQQILGQGPKLLIQFQNNGVVDDSQLPKDRFSAERLKGVDSTLKIQPAKLEDSAVYLCASSLGYKGTVSSYNEQFFGPGTRLTVL.

The rearrangement uses TRBV5-1 and TRBJ1-1; D gene ambiguous. There are 13 residues in the CDR3. Germline CDR1 reads SGHRS; CDR2 reads YFSETQ. V lost 0 bases and J lost 1, with 4 bases in between. CDR3 in DNA: TGCGCCAGCAGCTTGGGGCGGAACACTGAAGCTTTCTTT. This translates into CASSLGRNTEAFF.

The J gene is TRBJ2-7, the V gene TRBV7-9; the D call may be TRBD1 or TRBD2 (7 bases each). The germline V and J ends were trimmed by 3 bases and 1 base, with 22 bases remaining between them. The CDR3 has 18 amino acids. Germline V gene sequence: CDR1 SEHNR, CDR2 FQNEAQ (reference sequence). The CDR3 DNA follows: TGTGCCAGCAGCTTGCGGTGGGGGGGGACGACAGGGTCCTACGAGCAGTACTTC. Protein sequence: CASSLRWGGTTGSYEQYF. Full variable domain (missing parts from reference TRBV7-9 and TRBJ2-7): DTGVSQNPRHKITKRGQNVTFRCDPISEHNRLYWYRQTLGQGPEFLTYFQNEAQLEKSRLLSDRFSAERPKGSFSTLEIQRTEQGDSAMYLCASSLRWGGTTGSYEQYFGPGTRLTVT.

This clone was recorded once. The chain employs TRBV5-1 and TRBJ2-1, with 8 bases fitting TRBD1. This CDR3 region has 17 residues. V was pared by 4 bases and J by 7 bases, with 16 bases of the junction left unmatched. The germline gives CDR1 SGHRS, CDR2 YFSETQ. CDR3 protein: CASSTRTGRLLGNEQFF. In nucleotides, the CDR3 is TGCGCCAGCAGCACTCGGACAGGGCGCCTCCTCGGGAATGAGCAGTTCTTC.

The chain uses TRBV11-2 and TRBJ2-5, with TRBD1 matching over 10 bases. Germline-derived CDR1 and CDR2 are SGHAT and FQNNGV. The CDR3 is 17 amino acids. With 1 base clipped from V and 1 base from J, the junction kept 6 bases outside the gene matches. CDR3 bases: TGTGCCAGCAGCTTAGTGGGACAGGGGAGTCCCCAAGAGACCCAGTACTTC. This sequence encodes CASSLVGQGSPQETQYF.

DNA for the CDR3: TGTGCCAGCAGCTTATATAGGGCAATAGCGGGGAACTCCTACAATGAGCAGTTCTTC. Protein sequence: CASSLYRAIAGNSYNEQFF. The rearrangement links TRBV7-6 to TRBJ2-1, with 8 positions matching TRBD2. The germline gives CDR1 SGHVS, CDR2 FNYEAQ. Trimming removed 2 bases from V and 0 bases from J; junction bases left unmatched: 12. The length of the CDR3 is 19 residues.

This clone was seen once. The chain uses TRBV28 and TRBJ2-5; 9 nucleotides line up with TRBD1. The CDR3 runs 15 residues. Germline V gene data show CDR1 as MDHEN and CDR2 as SYDVKM. V dropped 2 bases and J dropped 2; count of bases not matched to a gene: 3. The CDR3 protein is CASSLGTGLQETQYF. The CDR3 coding sequence is TGTGCCAGCAGTTTAGGGACAGGGCTGCAAGAGACCCAGTACTTC.

The J gene is TRBJ1-6, the V gene TRBV6-4; possibly TRBD1 for D (6 bases). Trimming pared 2 bases from V and 7 bases from J, leaving 24 bases between. CDR1 and CDR2 (germline): MRHNA, SNTAGT. The CDR3 covers 19 residues. The CDR3 sequence is CASSDPRPDRGGLNSPLHF. The CDR3 DNA follows: TGTGCCAGCAGTGACCCGAGACCGGACAGAGGTGGATTGAATTCACCCCTCCACTTT.

The CDR3 loop reads CASGLAGASSYEQYF. The CDR3 DNA sequence: TGTGCCAGCGGATTAGCGGGGGCGAGCTCCTACGAGCAGTACTTC. The V call is TRBV28, the J call TRBJ2-7, with TRBD2 matching 9 bases. Per the germline V gene, CDR1 is MDHEN and CDR2 is SYDVKM. V trimming: 8 bases; J trimming: 0 bases; junction bases outside the gene matches: 8. CDR3 length equals 15 residues.

The chain uses TRBV6-5 and TRBJ2-7, with a tentative D call TRBD1 (5 bases). The CDR3 sequence is 12 residues long. The V gene's germline CDR1 is MNHEY and CDR2 SVGAGI. V lost 7 bases, J lost 4 bases, and 11 bases lay in between. This chain's CDR3 is CASKSAGYEQYF. CDR3 DNA: TGTGCCAGCAAAAGCGCAGGGTACGAGCAGTACTTC.

This clone has just one count. V is TRBV4-3 and J is TRBJ2-5; D gene uncertain. V lost 4 bases and J 5 bases, leaving 17 bases between the germline ends. The CDR3 covers 15 residues. Looked up from germline, CDR1 is LGHNA and CDR2 is YSLEER. DNA of the CDR3: TGCGCCAGCAGCCCTACGTGGGCCTTGGGGGAGACCCAGTACTTC. Translating it yields CASSPTWALGETQYF.

The V call is TRBV9, the J call TRBJ2-1; 10 bases align to TRBD2. Looked up from germline, CDR1 is SGDLS and CDR2 is YYNGEE. The CDR3 is made up of 15 amino acids. V shed 0 bases, J shed 8 bases, and the junction held 5 bases outside the gene matches. CDR3 in amino acids: CASSVGGAGGYEQFF. CDR3 nucleotides: TGTGCCAGCAGCGTAGGTGGAGCGGGGGGGTATGAGCAGTTCTTC.

The chain has TRBV6-5 and TRBJ2-6; 9 bases match TRBD1. J lost 8 bases, V lost 0 bases, and 5 bases had no gene match. Per germline, CDR1 MNHEY and CDR2 SVGAGI. This CDR3 comprises 16 residues. The CDR3 DNA follows: TGTGCCAGCAGTTACTCGGGACAGGGTCACTCCAACGTCCTGACTTTC. Its protein product is CASSYSGQGHSNVLTF.

V gene TRBV28 combines with J gene TRBJ1-5, with 9 nucleotides matching TRBD1. This CDR3 comprises 15 residues. The V gene end was trimmed by 6 bases and the J gene end by 4 bases; junction bases not matched to a gene: 7. The V gene's germline CDR1 is MDHEN and CDR2 SYDVKM. CDR3 sequence: CASRWGDRENQPQHF. The CDR3 nucleotides are TGTGCCAGCAGGTGGGGGGACAGGGAGAATCAGCCCCAGCATTTT.

The V gene is TRBV6-5, the J gene TRBJ2-2; D might be TRBD2 (5 bases). Germline V lookup: CDR1 MNHEY, CDR2 SVGAGI. V was shortened by 6 bases and J by 4 bases, with 9 bases between the two germline ends. The CDR3 runs to 13 residues. CDR3 in DNA: TGTGCCAGCAGCCCGAGCGGCACCGGGGAGCTGTTTTTT. Encoded protein: CASSPSGTGELFF.